Listed here is a single T cell receptor (beta chain). The data derive from a study of blood T cell repertoires in COVID-19. Study background: PBMCs, B-cell-depleted T cells, or T cells were the source of the cDNA or gDNA that made up the material.

Here immunoSEQ multiplex PCR was the method, and the copy in TCRdb shows in-frame clones only, minus some. The sample yields about 330,000 clones, under 95% seen once. Trimming removed 6 bases at V and 4 bases at J, with 12 bases between. This CDR3 comprises 13 residues. V usage is TRBV12-3 or TRBV12-4 and J usage is TRBJ1-2; D is unresolved. The sequenced sample consisted of PBMCs or T cells enriched from blood (not recorded which). The TCR comes from a woman in her 30s who had recovered from COVID-19. The CDR3 sequence: CASSWARSYGYTF. CDR3 nucleotide sequence: TGTGCCAGCAGCTGGGCCCGCTCCTATGGCTACACCTTC.